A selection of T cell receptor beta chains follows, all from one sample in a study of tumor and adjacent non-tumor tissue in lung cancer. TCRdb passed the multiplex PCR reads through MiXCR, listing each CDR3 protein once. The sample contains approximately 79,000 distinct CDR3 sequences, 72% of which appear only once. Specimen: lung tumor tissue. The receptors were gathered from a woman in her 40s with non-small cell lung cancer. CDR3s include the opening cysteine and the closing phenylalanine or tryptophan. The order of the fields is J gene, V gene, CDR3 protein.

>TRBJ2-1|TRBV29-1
CSVTSGFSYTEQLF
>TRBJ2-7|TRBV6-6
CASSYASGSSYEQYF
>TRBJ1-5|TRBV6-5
CASSTSRQGTPPRPQHF
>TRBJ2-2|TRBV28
CASRRTVIGELFF
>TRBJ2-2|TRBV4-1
CASNPGLAGAVGELFF
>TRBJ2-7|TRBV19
CASSMSRESSYEQYF
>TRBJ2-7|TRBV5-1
CTSSYTGNYEQYF
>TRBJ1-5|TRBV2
CASSDPGTGTQQPQDF
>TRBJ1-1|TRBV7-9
CASSLAQGTEAFF
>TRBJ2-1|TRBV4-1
CANSQGRGQGTHNEQFF
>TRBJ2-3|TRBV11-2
CASSLSGGSIDIQYF
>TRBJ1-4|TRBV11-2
CTNSSGQGYEKLFF
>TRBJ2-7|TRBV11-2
CPSGGSSYEQYF
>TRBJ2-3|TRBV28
CASSLFRRGTDTQYF
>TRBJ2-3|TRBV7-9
CAISPQRVAGGPTADTQYF
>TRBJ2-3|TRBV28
CTSSRANTHYF
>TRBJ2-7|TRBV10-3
CASEEPEQYF